This T cell receptor beta chain was identified during a study of blood T cell repertoires in COVID-19. Germline CDR1 SGHNT, CDR2 YYREEE (reference sequence). J lost 6 bases, V lost 0 bases, and 3 bases had no gene match. This CDR3 has 14 residues. Some clones are missing from TCRdb's copy, which holds only in-frame ones; the method was immunoSEQ multiplex PCR. Found here are around 44,000 clones, roughly four fifths of them singletons; the top ten hold 30% to 45%. The clonotype was recovered from a man between 40 and 49 years old with active or convalescent COVID-19. The chain carries TRBV5-4 and TRBJ2-7; 10 bases agree with TRBD2. The sample was peripheral blood. The CDR3, as DNA: TGTGCCAGCAGCTTGGAGCGGGAGGGAGGCGAGCAGTACTTC. It is translated as CASSLEREGGEQYF.